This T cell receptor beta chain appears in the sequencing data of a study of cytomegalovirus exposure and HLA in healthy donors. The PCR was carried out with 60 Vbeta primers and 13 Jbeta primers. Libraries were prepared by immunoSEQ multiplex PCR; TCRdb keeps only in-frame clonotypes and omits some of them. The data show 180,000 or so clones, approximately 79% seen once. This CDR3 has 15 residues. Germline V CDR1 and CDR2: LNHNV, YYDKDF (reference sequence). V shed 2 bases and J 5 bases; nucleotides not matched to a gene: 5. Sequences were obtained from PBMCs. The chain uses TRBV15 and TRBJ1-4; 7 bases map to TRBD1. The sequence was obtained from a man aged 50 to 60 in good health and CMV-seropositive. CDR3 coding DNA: TGTGCCACCAGCAGAACTCAGGGGGTCAATGAAAAACTGTTTTTT. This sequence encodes CATSRTQGVNEKLFF.